This record looks at one T cell receptor beta chain sequence and its context. A much larger clone differs by one base, so this may be a read error. A read error is likely, as this CDR3 ends without the conserved phenylalanine or tryptophan. The limits of the CDR3 on the DNA are not certain, so only TCRdb's listed CDR3 is given. This entry belongs to a study of Graves' ophthalmopathy and Graves' hyperthyroidism. About the research overall: Cases classed as stable hyperthyroidism had no ophthalmopathy within 18 months of follow-up.

CDR1 and CDR2 (germline): SEHNR, FQNEAQ (reference sequence). The CDR3 spans 12 residues, counting both ends. As the template, RNA transcripts were used to amplify TCR beta CDR3 regions. First-round RT-PCR used HTBI primers; second-round multiplex PCR followed. TCRdb recomputed calls from the multiplex PCR reads with MiXCR, one row per CDR3 protein. The sample shows about 1.2 million distinct CDR3 sequences, roughly two fifths of them seen only once. The clonotype was recovered from an adult man with Graves' hyperthyroidism. V usage is TRBV7-9 and J usage is TRBJ1-2; whether TRBD1, the table's D call, matches the DNA was not checked. The sequencing input was peripheral blood or thyroid tissue (not recorded which). CDR3 in amino acids: CASSNTGTPPNL.